This TCR beta chain was documented in a study of cytomegalovirus exposure and HLA in healthy donors. For this clone: Its antigen is unidentified.

General study points: Researchers reported in a later analysis that a missense DCLRE1C variant was tied to TCR beta V- and J-gene trimming.

Trimming removed 2 bases at V and 3 bases at J, with 14 bases between. This CDR3 is built from 15 residues. The germline CDR1 and CDR2 sequences are MNHNY and SVGAGI (reference sequence). The study sampled nominally healthy donors, though unrecorded immune exposures were likely. 13 Jbeta primers and 60 Vbeta primers were used for the PCR. The protocol was immunoSEQ multiplex PCR, while the TCRdb copy is restricted to in-frame clones and leaves out a portion. Seen here are fewer than 250,000 clones, 79% observed once, and the top ten hold 1.6%. This receptor was taken from a young woman in good health and CMV-seronegative. The sample consisted of PBMCs. The gene calls are TRBV6-6 and TRBJ2-7; weak D call: TRBD1 (7 bases). The CDR3 region has the DNA TGTGCCAGCAGTTACCTAACAGGGGAGGACTACGAGCAGTACTTC. This translates into CASSYLTGEDYEQYF.